This T cell receptor beta chain appears in the sequencing data of a study of identical twins. TCRdb processed the 5' RACE reads anew with MiXCR; each CDR3 protein has one entry. The table has a few hundred thousand distinct CDR3 sequences, about 13% seen once; the top ten hold under 4.5%. Healthy Caucasian individuals made up all the donors. The ends were cut back, 0 bases at V and 4 bases at J, with 8 bases in the middle. This CDR3 region has 14 residues. Looked up from germline, CDR1 is MNHEY and CDR2 is SVGAGI. This clonotype was seen only a few times. These data also featured in a second study, about yellow fever vaccine responses in identical twins.

Material for sequencing was memory (CD45RO+) T cells sorted from blood. The V call is TRBV6-5, the J call TRBJ2-3; D ambiguous. The source is a woman between 18 and 30 years old in good health. Here the CDR3 reads CASSYSEKSDTQYF. The CDR3 coding sequence is TGTGCCAGCAGTTACTCGGAAAAATCAGATACGCAGTATTTT.